The rows below give T cell receptor beta chains drawn from one sample of a study of patients and donors after allogeneic stem cell transplantation. Each CDR3 protein is one row after TCRdb ran MiXCR on the RT-PCR reads. Among approximately 430,000 distinct CDR3 sequences listed, under 20% were seen once. Sequenced input: blood, either unsorted or a sorted T cell fraction (not recorded which). All receptors come from a human donor who was either an allogeneic HSCT recipient or a stem cell or donor lymphocyte infusion donor (not recorded which). It is not recorded whose cells these are; they may come from a transplant donor. Each CDR3 is given with its conserved first and last residue. The D gene is left open where the match is weak. The listing skips clone size in some rows; elsewhere it reads once, few, many or a size class.

v_gene	abundance	j_gene	len	d_gene	CDR3aa	CDR3nt
TRBV29-1	many	TRBJ2-5	15	TRBD2	CSVEARSSGKETQYF	TGCAGCGTTGAAGCACGGTCTAGCGGGAAAGAGACCCAGTACTTC
TRBV10-3	many	TRBJ2-3	13	NA	CAISVRSEDTQYF	TGTGCCATCAGTGTCCGTTCAGAAGATACGCAGTATTTT
TRBV9	few	TRBJ2-3	15	NA	CASSVSALNTDTQYF	TGTGCCAGCAGCGTATCGGCTCTCAACACAGATACGCAGTATTTT
TRBV11-1	few	TRBJ2-7	20	TRBD1	CASSLGLRGQGKPGTYEQYF	TGTGCCAGCAGCTTAGGGTTGCGGGGACAGGGTAAGCCGGGTACCTACGAGCAGTACTTC
TRBV7-9	NA	TRBJ2-1	16	TRBD2	CASSPKPGLAANEQFF	TGTGCCAGCAGTCCTAAGCCGGGACTAGCGGCCAATGAGCAGTTCTTC
TRBV15	NA	TRBJ2-3	16	NA	CATSRDTAEGGDTQYF	TGTGCCACCAGCAGAGATACAGCAGAAGGTGGCGATACGCAGTATTTT
TRBV20-1	few	TRBJ1-6	13	NA	CSARGQTNSPLHF	TGCAGTGCTAGAGGACAGACCAATTCACCCCTCCACTTT
TRBV19	NA	TRBJ2-2	16	NA	CASSTPLDTNTGELFF	TGTGCCAGTAGTACCCCCTTAGACACCAACACCGGGGAGCTGTTTTTT
TRBV20-1	NA	TRBJ1-2	14	NA	CSARDRESGYGYTF	TGCAGTGCTAGAGACAGGGAATCGGGTTATGGCTACACCTTC
TRBV3-1	NA	TRBJ1-5	16	NA	CASSQVAGGRNQPQHF	TGTGCCAGCAGCCAAGTTGCGGGGGGCCGCAATCAGCCCCAGCATTTT
TRBV12-3/TRBV12-4	few	TRBJ2-7	14	NA	CASSLEAGYYEQYF	TGTGCCAGCAGTTTAGAGGCAGGCTACTACGAGCAGTACTTC
TRBV29-1	NA	TRBJ2-1	12	NA	CSVGVGGDEQFF	TGCAGCGTTGGGGTGGGCGGGGATGAGCAGTTCTTC
TRBV6-2/TRBV6-3	few	TRBJ2-1	11	NA	CASGPRNEQFF	TGTGCCAGCGGACCGCGGAATGAGCAGTTCTTC
TRBV3-1	NA	TRBJ1-1	15	NA	CASSQDNLQGTEAFF	TGTGCCAGCAGCCAAGACAACCTACAGGGAACTGAAGCTTTCTTT
TRBV6-1	NA	TRBJ2-7	15	TRBD2	CASSESGTSRYEQYF	TGTGCCAGCAGTGAGTCCGGGACTAGCAGGTACGAGCAGTACTTC
TRBV24-1	once	TRBJ2-3	16	NA	CATSDFGRLGGYTQYF	TGTGCCACCAGTGATTTTGGAAGACTAGGCGGCTATACGCAGTATTTT
TRBV24-1	few	TRBJ1-2	15	NA	CATSDPRGPSYGYTF	TGTGCCACCAGTGACCCGAGGGGACCGAGCTATGGCTACACCTTC
TRBV6-2/TRBV6-3	once	TRBJ2-7	15	TRBD1	CASSYREGAFYEQYF	TGTGCCAGCAGTTACCGAGAGGGGGCCTTCTACGAGCAGTACTTC
TRBV11-2	NA	TRBJ2-4	19	NA	CASSLVYSRGGMTKNIQYF	TGTGCCAGCAGCTTAGTTTACTCTCGAGGGGGGATGACCAAAAACATTCAGTACTTC
TRBV7-9	NA	TRBJ2-1	15	TRBD2	CASSLRASGKGEQFF	TGTGCCAGCAGCTTAAGGGCTAGCGGGAAGGGCGAGCAGTTCTTC
TRBV6-1	NA	TRBJ1-1	16	TRBD1	CASSKGTGGVNTEAFF	TGTGCCAGCAGTAAAGGGACAGGGGGCGTGAACACTGAAGCTTTCTTT
TRBV14	few	TRBJ1-6	15	NA	CASSQDPFYNSPLHF	TGTGCCAGCAGCCAAGATCCATTTTATAATTCACCCCTCCACTTT
TRBV9	NA	TRBJ1-2	14	TRBD1	CASSASTGPSGYTF	TGTGCCAGCAGCGCATCGACAGGGCCGAGTGGCTACACCTTC
TRBV7-9	NA	TRBJ2-5	15	NA	CASSYTGSGGETQYF	TGTGCCAGCAGCTATACAGGGTCGGGGGGCGAGACCCAGTACTTC
TRBV20-1	NA	TRBJ1-5	15	NA	CSARDHRQGNQPQHF	TGCAGTGCTAGAGATCATCGACAGGGCAATCAGCCCCAGCATTTT
TRBV6-1	NA	TRBJ2-7	14	NA	CASSEEDTSYEQYF	TGTGCCAGCAGTGAAGAGGACACTTCCTACGAGCAGTACTTC
TRBV6-2/TRBV6-3	NA	TRBJ1-5	16	NA	CASSHRTVYSNQPQHF	TGTGCCAGCAGTCACAGGACTGTTTATAGCAATCAGCCCCAGCATTTT
TRBV7-2	few	TRBJ2-3	16	NA	CASSASGGGTEDTQYF	TGTGCCAGCAGCGCCAGTGGTGGCGGGACTGAGGATACGCAGTATTTT
TRBV20-1	NA	TRBJ1-1	14	NA	CSATGRGADTEAFF	TGCAGTGCTACGGGACGGGGGGCGGACACTGAAGCTTTCTTT
TRBV28	few	TRBJ1-5	15	TRBD1	CASSLGQGNNQPQHF	TGTGCCAGCAGCCTGGGACAGGGTAACAATCAGCCCCAGCATTTT
TRBV9	few	TRBJ2-3	16	TRBD2	CASSVEAGGMADTQYF	TGTGCCAGCAGCGTAGAAGCGGGAGGGATGGCAGATACGCAGTATTTT
TRBV9	many	TRBJ1-1	13	NA	CASSLSRETEAFF	TGTGCCAGCAGCCTCTCGAGGGAAACTGAAGCTTTCTTT
TRBV4-3	many	TRBJ1-2	15	NA	CASSPLFMGPYGYTF	TGCGCCAGCAGCCCCCTCTTTATGGGGCCGTATGGCTACACCTTC
TRBV27	few	TRBJ2-1	13	NA	CASAAYDGVEQFF	TGTGCCAGCGCCGCCTATGATGGGGTTGAGCAGTTCTTC
TRBV3-1	NA	TRBJ2-7	12	NA	CASSQTRGSLYF	TGTGCCAGCAGCCAGACCCGCGGTTCGCTGTACTTC
TRBV12-3/TRBV12-4	NA	TRBJ2-1	16	TRBD2	CASKGTSGGAYNEQFF	TGTGCCAGCAAAGGGACTAGCGGGGGGGCTTACAATGAGCAGTTCTTC
TRBV10-3	few	TRBJ1-6	13	NA	CAISGQSNSPLHF	TGTGCCATCAGCGGACAGAGTAATTCACCCCTCCACTTT
TRBV20-1	few	TRBJ2-6	15	NA	CSARGIGVGANVLTF	TGCAGTGCTAGAGGAATAGGGGTTGGGGCCAACGTCCTGACTTTC
TRBV6-6	NA	TRBJ1-1	12	NA	CASSYANTEAFF	TGTGCCAGCAGTTATGCGAACACTGAAGCTTTCTTT
TRBV12-3/TRBV12-4	many	TRBJ2-5	15	NA	CASSYQTGPEETQYF	TGTGCCAGCAGTTACCAGACTGGGCCAGAAGAGACCCAGTACTTC
TRBV12-3/TRBV12-4	few	TRBJ1-2	16	NA	CASSPRQQWPHYGYTF	TGTGCCAGCAGCCCCCGACAGCAATGGCCCCACTATGGCTACACCTTC
TRBV5-1	few	TRBJ2-7	13	TRBD1	CASSYGTGVIEYF	TGCGCCAGCAGCTACGGGACAGGGGTGATTGAGTACTTC
TRBV7-9	few	TRBJ2-3	16	NA	CASSSPGRSNTDTQYF	TGTGCCAGCAGCTCCCCAGGACGGTCTAACACAGATACGCAGTATTTT
TRBV7-2	NA	TRBJ1-1	17	TRBD1	CASSSPGQGALNTEAFF	TGTGCCAGCAGCTCCCCGGGACAGGGGGCCTTGAACACTGAAGCTTTCTTT
TRBV9	NA	TRBJ2-1	17	TRBD2	CASSVGAGGPLYNEQFF	TGTGCCAGCAGCGTAGGGGCGGGAGGGCCGCTATACAATGAGCAGTTCTTC
TRBV24-1	few	TRBJ1-5	14	NA	CATSEEGADQPQHF	TGTGCCACCTCGGAAGAGGGCGCCGATCAGCCCCAGCATTTT
TRBV27	few	TRBJ2-7	15	TRBD2	CASSLKGTRGDEQYF	TGTGCCAGCAGTTTAAAGGGGACTAGAGGGGACGAGCAGTACTTC
TRBV10-3	NA	TRBJ1-1	15	NA	CASDARSKGGTEAFF	TGTGCCTCGGACGCAAGATCAAAGGGGGGCACTGAAGCTTTCTTT
TRBV12-3/TRBV12-4	many	TRBJ2-7	14	NA	CASTWGAGYYEQYF	TGTGCCAGCACCTGGGGCGCAGGGTACTACGAGCAGTACTTC